This T cell receptor (beta chain) was sequenced for a study of regulatory T cells in long-lasting Graves disease. Findings and caveats of the study: TRBV28, TRBJ1-2 and TRBJ2-5 were favored in persistent disease.

Time point meaning: newly diagnosed GD, antithyroid drugs for less than 3 months. TCR sequences were obtained from RNA taken from PBMCs. The authors built TCR beta libraries using iRepertoire HTBI primers and Arm-PCR of CDR3 regions. In the source study's methods: Across samples, 62 TRBV and some 13 TRBJ segments were found. A single record per CDR3 protein comes from TCRdb applying MiXCR to the multiplex PCR reads. In this record, the V and J calls reflect TCRdb's handling and not the investigators' own analysis. Found here are approximately 470,000 distinct CDR3 sequences, 15% to 20% of them singletons; the top ten hold over 9%. Comments on this clonotype: Its antigen remains unidentified. This may be a read error: a much more frequent sequence differs by one nucleotide.

This CDR3 is built from 13 residues. This sample also appeared in a second study, on T cells in Graves' hyperthyroidism and ophthalmopathy.

The chain recombines TRBV12-3 or TRBV12-4 with TRBJ2-7; 10 nucleotides match TRBD1. The sequence was collected from a man aged 40-55 years with Graves disease. Sequencing used peripheral blood mononuclear cells (PBMCs), obtained at new diagnosis, from a patient treated with antithyroid drugs. The CDR3 loop reads CTSRRDRGYEQYF. Here the CDR3 DNA reads TGTACCAGCAGGAGGGACAGGGGTTACGAGCAGTACTTC.